Below, 18 T cell receptor beta chains from the same sample are listed, as sequenced in a study of early stage breast cancer tumors. This table comes from immunoSEQ multiplex PCR, and its TCRdb copy is limited to in-frame clones, with some not included. The sample contains a few thousand clones, around 79% of which appear only once. Sequencing input: normal breast tissue next to the tumor. These receptors were taken from a person aged 70 to 85 with breast cancer.

The chain couples TRBV5-1 to TRBJ2-3, with 8 bases aligning to TRBD1. The CDR3 has 14 residues. With 4 bases clipped from V and 1 base from J, the junction kept 2 bases outside the gene matches. CDR1 and CDR2 (germline): SGHRS, YFSETQ. DNA for the CDR3: TGCGCCAGCAGCGCGGGACAGGGCACAGATACGCAGTATTTT. Residues: CASSAGQGTDTQYF.

For the CDR3, the DNA is TGTGCCAGCAGCTTAGCGACAGGGCGCTACGAGCAGTACTTC. It is translated as CASSLATGRYEQYF. V is TRBV11-3 and J is TRBJ2-7, with 7 bases that match TRBD1. This CDR3 is 14 amino acids long. V gave up 1 base and J gave up 3 bases; unmatched junction bases: 3. The germline V gene has CDR1 SGHNT and CDR2 YENEEA.

With respect to this clone: Compared with germline, one end of the junction differs, possibly owing to a read error. This chain links TRBV9 with TRBJ2-3; 8 bases are shared with TRBD2. Germline V gene lookup returns CDR1 SGDLS and CDR2 YYNGEE. CDR3 size: 13 residues. CDR3 amino acids: CASSASDAGGSEF. Here the CDR3 DNA reads TGTGCCAGCAGCGCCTCAGACGCGGGGGGCAGCGAATTT.

This clone was detected a few times. V usage is TRBV27 and J usage is TRBJ1-1; possible D gene TRBD1, 5 bases. The V gene lost 8 bases and the J gene lost 4 bases, with 8 bases spanning the gap. The CDR3 spans 11 residues. CDR1 and CDR2 from the germline V gene are MNHEY and SMNVEV (reference sequence). The CDR3 nucleotides read TGTGCCAGCTGGGGGGTCACTGAAGCTTTCTTT. The encoded protein is CASWGVTEAFF.

The V call is TRBV9, the J call TRBJ2-5; TRBD2 matches 10 bases. The CDR3 length is 17 residues. V dropped 4 bases and J dropped 0; count of bases not matched to a gene: 9. The V gene's germline CDR1 is SGDLS and CDR2 YYNGEE. CDR3 in amino acids: CASSRQRGGSYQETQYF. In DNA, the CDR3 is TGTGCCAGCAGCCGTCAGCGGGGGGGGTCTTACCAAGAGACCCAGTACTTC.

The chain couples TRBV2 to TRBJ2-3; 9 nucleotides align to TRBD2. Germline CDR1 is SNHLY and CDR2 is FYNNEI. V trimming: 2 bases; J trimming: 2 bases; junction bases outside the gene matches: 8. This CDR3 has 17 residues. The CDR3 region has the DNA TGTGCCAGCAGTGAAAGGCTTAGCGGGAGTTTCACAGATACGCAGTATTTT. This codes for CASSERLSGSFTDTQYF.

The rearrangement links TRBV10-2 to TRBJ1-3; 8 bases fit TRBD1. CDR1 and CDR2 (germline): WSHSY, SAAADI. V lost 3 bases and J lost 0; bases outside the gene matches: 10. CDR3 length equals 18 residues. The CDR3 here is CASSDLAGTGLSGNTIYF. The CDR3 bases are TGCGCCAGCAGTGACCTTGCCGGGACAGGTCTCTCTGGAAACACCATATATTTT.

CDR3 in DNA: TGTGCCAGCAGTTACTCCCAGGTCTCGGGGCAGCCCCAGCATTTT. Residues: CASSYSQVSGQPQHF. The chain is built from TRBV6-5 and TRBJ1-5; D not certain. Germline V lookup: CDR1 MNHEY, CDR2 SVGAGI. The V gene lost 0 bases and the J gene lost 7 bases, with 13 bases spanning the gap. The CDR3 extends over 15 amino acids.

The chain uses TRBV5-6 and TRBJ1-2, with D tentatively TRBD1 (5 bases). Per the germline V gene, CDR1 is SGHDT and CDR2 is YYEEEE. The CDR3 has 13 amino acids. The V end lost 2 bases, the J end lost 2 bases, and 7 bases lay between the germline ends. CDR3 DNA sequence: TGTGCCAGCAGCTTCCCAGGGAACTATGGCTACACCTTC. Its protein product is CASSFPGNYGYTF.

This clone has only a few counts. The gene calls are TRBV16 and TRBJ1-2, with a weak D call TRBD1 (6 bases). Germline CDR1 is KGHSY and CDR2 is FQNENV. The CDR3 is 14 amino acids. V was pared by 6 bases and J by 4 bases, with 15 bases between. The CDR3 DNA follows: TGTGCCAGCAGACTGGACAGCTTTGGCTATGGCTACACCTTC. Its translation is CASRLDSFGYGYTF.

This chain uses TRBV29-1 with TRBJ2-3, with 9 nucleotides matching TRBD2. V shed 4 bases, J shed 4 bases, and the junction held 6 bases outside the gene matches. CDR3 length: 14 amino acids. Per the germline V gene, CDR1 is SQVTM and CDR2 is ANQGSEA. The CDR3 loop reads CSVVDSGSADTQYF. In nucleotides, the CDR3 is TGCAGCGTTGTTGATAGCGGGAGTGCAGATACGCAGTATTTT.

This rearrangement joins TRBV4-2 to TRBJ2-7; TRBD2 matches 7 bases. Germline trimming cut 0 bases from V and 0 bases from J; bases unmatched to any gene: 8. This CDR3 region has 17 residues. CDR1 is LGHNA and CDR2 is YNFKEQ in the germline V gene. CDR3 bases: TGTGCCAGCAGCCAAGAGGTCAGCGGGGCCATCTCCTACGAGCAGTACTTC. It translates to CASSQEVSGAISYEQYF.

The rearrangement links TRBV19 to TRBJ2-1, with 11 bases fitting TRBD1. V was pared by 7 bases and J by 7 bases, with 3 bases of the junction left unmatched. CDR3 length: 13 residues. CDR1 is LNHDA and CDR2 is SQIVND in the germline V gene (reference sequence). The CDR3 DNA sequence: TGTGCCAGTATAGGACAGGGGGCGAATGAGCAGTTCTTC. The encoded protein is CASIGQGANEQFF. The full variable domain, with the rest looked up from reference TRBV19 and TRBJ2-1, is DGGITQSPKYLFRKEGQNVTLSCEQNLNHDAMYWYRQDPGQGLRLIYYSQIVNDFQKGDIAEGYSVSREKKESFPLTVTSAQKNPTAFYLCASIGQGANEQFFGPGTRLTVL.

This clone showed up just once. The chain joins TRBV11-2 to TRBJ2-5; D not certain. The CDR3 is made up of 12 amino acids. The germline gives CDR1 SGHAT, CDR2 FQNNGV. Trimming took 4 bases from V and 0 from J, leaving 3 bases between them. The CDR3 here is CASSSYQETQYF. In DNA, the CDR3 is TGTGCCAGCAGCTCATACCAAGAGACCCAGTACTTC.

The CDR3 loop is CAISGTGGGLDTQYF. CDR3 coding DNA: TGTGCCATCAGTGGGACAGGGGGCGGATTAGATACGCAGTATTTT. V gene TRBV10-3 combines with J gene TRBJ2-3; 11 bases agree with TRBD1. Unmatched junction bases numbered 5, after V lost 4 bases and J lost 5 bases. The CDR3 sequence is 15 residues long. Germline CDR1 ENHRY, CDR2 SYGVKD.

This chain links TRBV4-1 with TRBJ1-3; D is undetermined. CDR1 and CDR2 from the germline V gene are MGHRA and YSYEKL. V was trimmed by 5 bases and J by 5 bases, leaving 19 bases between them. The CDR3 sequence is 16 residues long. The CDR3 nucleotides are TGCGCCAGCAGCTCCCCGGGATCGGCCGGAAGAAACACCATATATTTT. Translation: CASSSPGSAGRNTIYF.

The chain recombines TRBV14 with TRBJ2-2; unclear D gene. Germline CDR1 is SGHDN and CDR2 is FVKESK. The CDR3 is made up of 14 amino acids. V was cut by 1 base and J by 4 bases, with 7 bases left in between. CDR3 sequence (DNA): TGTGCCAGCAGCCAAGTGTTTAGCACCGGGGAGCTGTTTTTT. Protein product: CASSQVFSTGELFF.

This chain links TRBV19 with TRBJ2-3, with a weak D call TRBD1 (5 bases). Germline CDR1 and CDR2: LNHDA and SQIVND (reference sequence). The CDR3 totals 16 residues. V dropped 3 bases and J dropped 0 bases, with 13 bases sitting between them. CDR3 loop: CASSIGPGISTDTQYF. CDR3 coding DNA: TGTGCCAGTAGTATCGGTCCAGGGATTAGCACAGATACGCAGTATTTT.